The rows below give T cell receptor beta chains drawn from one sample of a study of T cells in Graves' hyperthyroidism and ophthalmopathy. Using its own MiXCR run on the multiplex PCR reads, TCRdb lists one record per CDR3 protein. The sample shows some 570,000 distinct CDR3 sequences, 14% of them seen only once. The sample comprised blood. All receptors come from a woman younger than 35 with Graves' ophthalmopathy. Each CDR3 is given with its conserved first and last residue. The order of the fields is V gene, J gene, clone size, D gene, CDR3 protein, CDR3 DNA. A D gene is named only where the DNA matches it firmly. Size tells how often a clone was seen (once, few, many) or the class of an expanded clone, and some rows leave it out.

TRBV30	TRBJ2-1	many	NA	CAGGAGIHNEQFF	TGTGCCGGCGGGGCAGGGATCCACAATGAGCAGTTCTTC
TRBV19	TRBJ1-1	NA	NA	CASSWSGDTEAFF	TGTGCCAGTAGTTGGAGTGGGGACACTGAAGCTTTCTTT
TRBV24-1	TRBJ2-1	once	TRBD2	CATSDRLAGGRNEQFF	TGTGCCACCAGTGACCGACTAGCGGGAGGCAGAAATGAGCAGTTCTTC
TRBV5-6	TRBJ2-2	NA	NA	CASSSGTLYGSAGELFF	TGTGCCAGCAGCTCCGGGACACTGTACGGATCGGCCGGGGAGCTGTTTTTT
TRBV11-2	TRBJ2-7	many	TRBD2	CASSFSGRADEQYF	TGTGCCAGCAGCTTTAGCGGGAGGGCCGACGAGCAGTACTTC
TRBV5-6	TRBJ1-1	many	NA	CASSLATEAFF	TGTGCCAGCAGCTTGGCCACTGAAGCTTTCTTT
TRBV19	TRBJ2-1	NA	TRBD1	CASSMVQGAYNEQFF	TGTGCCAGTAGTATGGTGCAGGGGGCCTACAATGAGCAGTTCTTC
TRBV30	TRBJ2-5	NA	NA	CAWSLLYGETQYF	TGTGCCTGGAGCCTTCTATATGGAGAGACCCAGTACTTC
TRBV28	TRBJ1-5	many	NA	CASSFERGSNQPQHF	TGTGCCAGCAGTTTCGAAAGGGGTAGCAATCAGCCCCAGCATTTT
TRBV7-8	TRBJ2-1	many	NA	CASSPRPPASSYNEQFF	TGTGCCAGCAGCCCCCGCCCCCCAGCGAGCTCCTACAATGAGCAGTTCTTC
TRBV2	TRBJ1-2	many	TRBD1	CADIPGQGAVGYTF	TGTGCCGACATACCGGGACAGGGGGCGGTTGGCTACACCTTC
TRBV10-3	TRBJ1-4	NA	TRBD1	CAISGSGGDEKLFF	TGTGCCATCAGTGGATCAGGGGGCGATGAAAAACTGTTTTTT
TRBV28	TRBJ2-2	many	NA	CASSSHGGPTGELFF	TGTGCCAGCAGTTCGCACGGAGGGCCGACCGGGGAGCTGTTTTTT
TRBV20-1	TRBJ2-3	NA	TRBD2	CSASLGLAGGADTQYF	TGCAGTGCTAGCTTAGGACTAGCGGGAGGAGCAGATACGCAGTATTTT
TRBV6-2/TRBV6-3	TRBJ2-1	NA	TRBD2	CASSQTRTSGRAQFF	TGTGCCAGCTCTCAAACGCGGACTAGCGGGAGGGCACAGTTCTTC
TRBV6-5	TRBJ2-7	many	TRBD1	CASSYWSSGTGGYEQYF	TGTGCCAGCAGTTACTGGTCCTCCGGGACAGGGGGGTACGAGCAGTACTTC
TRBV13	TRBJ2-1	few	TRBD1	CASSPDRVGRDYNEQFF	TGTGCCAGCAGCCCGGACAGGGTCGGTCGGGACTACAATGAGCAGTTCTTC
TRBV18	TRBJ2-1	NA	TRBD2	CASSPGGRDTEQFF	TGTGCCAGCTCACCGGGCGGGAGGGACACTGAGCAGTTCTTC
TRBV24-1	TRBJ2-5	few	NA	CATSDFQGLQETQYF	TGTGCCACCAGTGATTTCCAGGGTTTGCAAGAGACCCAGTACTTC
TRBV10-3	TRBJ2-3	NA	NA	CAISEGRGADTQYF	TGTGCCATCAGTGAGGGCAGGGGAGCTGATACGCAGTATTTT
TRBV9	TRBJ1-1	few	NA	CASSPSLGLTEAFF	TGTGCCAGCAGCCCCAGTCTGGGCCTCACTGAAGCTTTCTTT
TRBV9	TRBJ2-7	NA	TRBD2	CASSVGQGGPYEQYF	TGTGCCAGCAGCGTAGGTCAGGGAGGGCCCTACGAGCAGTACTTC
TRBV11-2	TRBJ2-7	many	TRBD1	CASSTDRLSSYEQYF	TGTGCCAGCAGCACGGACAGGCTGAGCTCCTACGAGCAGTACTTC
TRBV10-3	TRBJ1-5	many	NA	CAISESVGWSQPQHF	TGTGCCATCAGTGAGTCAGTTGGGTGGTCTCAGCCCCAGCATTTT
TRBV4-1	TRBJ2-7	many	NA	CASSQVGRTTYEQYF	TGCGCCAGCAGCCAAGTGGGCAGGACGACCTACGAGCAGTACTTC
TRBV7-3	TRBJ2-1	many	TRBD2	CASSSSGTTYNEQFF	TGTGCCAGCAGCTCTAGCGGGACCACCTACAATGAGCAGTTCTTC
TRBV3-1	TRBJ2-7	many	NA	CASSQVRNEQYF	TGTGCCAGCAGCCAAGTAAGGAACGAGCAGTACTTC
TRBV6-2/TRBV6-3	TRBJ1-5	many	NA	CASSYSRPLGDQPQHF	TGTGCCAGCAGTTACAGCCGGCCCTTGGGTGATCAGCCCCAGCATTTT
TRBV27	TRBJ2-5	NA	NA	CASSAGPRGGETQYF	TGTGCCAGCAGTGCCGGACCCAGGGGAGGAGAGACCCAGTACTTC
TRBV10-2	TRBJ1-4	NA	NA	CASSGEGIEKLFF	TGCGCCAGCAGTGGTGAAGGGATTGAAAAACTGTTTTTT
TRBV4-2	TRBJ2-7	NA	TRBD2	CACSPSGANSYEQYF	TGTGCCTGCAGCCCCAGCGGGGCCAACTCCTACGAGCAGTACTTC
TRBV12-5	TRBJ2-2	NA	NA	CASGLSGFGGELFF	TGTGCTAGTGGTTTGTCGGGGTTCGGCGGGGAGCTGTTTTTT
TRBV18	TRBJ2-5	many	NA	CASSENAQETQYF	TGTGCCAGCTCCGAAAACGCCCAAGAGACCCAGTACTTC
TRBV7-3	TRBJ2-3	many	TRBD2	CASSYSGGTDTQYF	TGTGCCAGCAGCTATAGCGGGGGCACAGATACGCAGTATTTT
TRBV20-1	TRBJ1-1	many	NA	CSASWQNTEAFF	TGCAGTGCTAGTTGGCAGAACACTGAAGCTTTCTTT
TRBV12-5	TRBJ1-2	many	NA	CASGFSTRRVWDGYTF	TGTGCTAGTGGTTTCTCGACCCGCCGGGTCTGGGATGGCTACACCTTC
TRBV20-1	TRBJ2-3	few	TRBD2	CSARSRVAGSSADTQYF	TGCAGTGCTAGATCTAGGGTAGCGGGGTCGTCTGCAGATACGCAGTATTTT
TRBV20-1	TRBJ1-1	NA	NA	CSASRSPGQKTEAFF	TGCAGTGCTAGTAGGTCGCCGGGGCAGAAGACTGAAGCTTTCTTT
TRBV6-1	TRBJ2-6	NA	NA	CASSADQAGIVSGANVLTF	TGTGCCAGCAGCGCAGATCAAGCGGGCATCGTCTCTGGGGCCAACGTCCTGACTTTC
TRBV28	TRBJ1-4	many	NA	CASGGGPDEKLFF	TGTGCCAGTGGGGGGGGGCCGGATGAAAAACTGTTTTTT
TRBV7-9	TRBJ2-1	NA	NA	CASSFLRGGHSSSYNEQFF	TGTGCCAGCAGCTTTCTGAGGGGGGGGCATAGTAGCTCCTACAATGAGCAGTTCTTC
TRBV2	TRBJ2-7	many	NA	CASKQRYEQYF	TGTGCCAGCAAACAGAGATACGAGCAGTACTTC
TRBV11-1	TRBJ2-7	NA	NA	CASSDVGTYEQYF	TGTGCCAGCAGTGATGTAGGGACTTACGAGCAGTACTTC
TRBV19	TRBJ2-4	NA	NA	CASSIPPPDSKNIQYF	TGTGCCAGTAGTATACCTCCTCCGGACAGCAAAAACATTCAGTACTTC
TRBV28	TRBJ1-1	many	NA	CASSLSGTSTEAFF	TGTGCCAGCAGTCTCTCCGGGACAAGCACTGAAGCTTTCTTT
TRBV2	TRBJ2-1	many	TRBD1	CASTQSWQGAHNEQFF	TGTGCCAGCACCCAAAGTTGGCAGGGGGCCCACAATGAGCAGTTCTTC
TRBV2	TRBJ2-1	many	TRBD2	CASSLKAYSGVSYNEQFF	TGTGCCAGCAGTTTAAAAGCGTATAGCGGGGTCTCCTACAATGAGCAGTTCTTC
TRBV25-1	TRBJ1-1	NA	NA	CASISETKEAFF	TGTGCCAGCATTTCAGAGACCAAAGAAGCTTTCTTT
TRBV6-2/TRBV6-3	TRBJ2-7	many	TRBD2	CASSYWATSGLTYEQYF	TGTGCCAGCAGTTACTGGGCTACTAGCGGGCTTACCTACGAGCAGTACTTC
TRBV12-3/TRBV12-4	TRBJ2-7	many	TRBD1	CASRSGQGRYEQYF	TGTGCCAGCAGGTCTGGACAGGGTCGGTACGAGCAGTACTTC
TRBV20-1	TRBJ2-7	many	TRBD1	CSALGTARTYEQYF	TGCAGTGCCCTTGGGACAGCTAGAACCTACGAGCAGTACTTC
TRBV11-2	TRBJ2-7	NA	NA	CASSSGHGYYEQYF	TGTGCCAGCAGCTCGGGACACGGTTACTACGAGCAGTACTTC